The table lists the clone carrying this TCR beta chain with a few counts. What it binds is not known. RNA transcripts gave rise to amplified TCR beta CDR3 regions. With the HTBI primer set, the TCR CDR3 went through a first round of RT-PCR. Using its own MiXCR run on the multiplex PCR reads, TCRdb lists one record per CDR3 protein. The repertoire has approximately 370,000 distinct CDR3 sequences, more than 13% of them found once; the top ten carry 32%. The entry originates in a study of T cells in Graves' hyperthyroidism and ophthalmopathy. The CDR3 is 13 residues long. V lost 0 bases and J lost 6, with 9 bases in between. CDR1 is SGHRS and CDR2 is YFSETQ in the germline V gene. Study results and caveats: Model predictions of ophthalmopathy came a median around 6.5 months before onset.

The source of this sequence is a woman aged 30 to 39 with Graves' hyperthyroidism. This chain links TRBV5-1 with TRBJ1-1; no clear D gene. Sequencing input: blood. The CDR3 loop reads CASSLDQASEAFF. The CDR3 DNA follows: TGCGCCAGCAGCTTGGACCAGGCCTCTGAAGCTTTCTTT.